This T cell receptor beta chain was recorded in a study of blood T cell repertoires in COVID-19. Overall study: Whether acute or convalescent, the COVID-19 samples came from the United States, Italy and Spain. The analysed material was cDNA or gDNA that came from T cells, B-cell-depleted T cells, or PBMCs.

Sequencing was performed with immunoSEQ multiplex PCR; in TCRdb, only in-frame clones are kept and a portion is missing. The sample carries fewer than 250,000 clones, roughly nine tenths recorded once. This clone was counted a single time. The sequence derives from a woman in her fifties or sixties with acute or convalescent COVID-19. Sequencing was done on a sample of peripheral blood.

The chain's CDR3 is CSVIQGVEQFF. DNA for the CDR3: TGCAGCGTCATACAGGGGGTTGAGCAGTTCTTC. The chain employs TRBV29-1 and TRBJ2-1, with TRBD1 identical over 8 bases. This CDR3 is built from 11 residues. The J segment lost 9 bases and the V segment lost 6 bases, leaving 4 bases of the junction unmatched. Germline V CDR1 and CDR2: SQVTM, ANQGSEA.